Below are 27 T cell receptor beta chains sequenced from a single sample in a study of blood T cell repertoires in COVID-19. Assay used: immunoSEQ multiplex PCR; TCRdb lists only in-frame clones, some missing. The sample holds 140,000 to 150,000 clones, 85% to 90% seen once. The sequencing input was peripheral blood. All receptors come from a man between 60 and 70 years old with active or convalescent COVID-19.

This sequence joins TRBV10-3 and TRBJ1-1; perhaps TRBD1 as D (5 bases). V was shortened by 11 bases and J by 1 base, with 20 bases between the two germline ends. This CDR3 contains 15 residues. Germline V gene lookup returns CDR1 ENHRY and CDR2 SYGVKD. As DNA, the CDR3 is TGTGCCTCTAACCCTTATGGGGCCTCGAACACTGAAGCTTTCTTT. It specifies CASNPYGASNTEAFF.

The chain employs TRBV6-5 and TRBJ2-7, with a possible D match to TRBD1 (6 bases). The CDR3 is made up of 12 amino acids. Germline V gene data show CDR1 as MNHEY and CDR2 as SVGAGI. V lost 10 bases and J lost 4, with 14 bases in between. The CDR3 nucleotides are TGTGCCACGACAGGTCCCTTTTACGAGCAGTACTTC. Translation: CATTGPFYEQYF.

J is TRBJ2-7 and V is TRBV5-5; tentative D call: TRBD2 (5 bases). Trimming removed 1 base at V and 3 bases at J, with 8 bases between. CDR1 and CDR2 from the germline V gene are SGHKS and YYEKEE (reference sequence). This CDR3 comprises 13 residues. The CDR3 coding sequence is TGTGCCAGCAGCTTGACGGGGTACTACGAGCAGTACTTC. It codes for CASSLTGYYEQYF.

The chain uses TRBV5-6 and TRBJ1-4; the D is unclear. Germline CDR1 SGHDT, CDR2 YYEEEE. The CDR3 runs to 18 residues. V was cut by 0 bases and J by 0 bases, with 15 bases left in between. This CDR3 reads CASSLGGRWKATNEKLFF. For the CDR3, the DNA is TGTGCCAGCAGCTTGGGTGGCAGGTGGAAAGCAACTAATGAAAAACTGTTTTTT. Based on the CDR3 plus reference TRBV5-6 and TRBJ1-4, the full variable domain is DAGVTQSPTHLIKTRGQQVTLRCSPKSGHDTVSWYQQALGQGPQFIFQYYEEEERQRGNFPDRFSGHQFPNYSSELNVNALLLGDSALYLCASSLGGRWKATNEKLFFGSGTQLSVL.

The CDR3 nucleotides are TGTGCCAGTGCGACACCCAACAATGAGCAGTTCTTC. Translating it yields CASATPNNEQFF. The rearrangement uses TRBV9 and TRBJ2-1; no clear D. The V and J ends lost 8 bases and 5 bases respectively, with 11 bases between them. This CDR3 is 12 amino acids long. Germline-derived CDR1 and CDR2 are SGDLS and YYNGEE.

The gene calls are TRBV5-1 and TRBJ1-2; no definite D call. The CDR3 totals 13 residues. Germline values: CDR1 SGHRS, CDR2 YFSETQ. V was shortened by 4 bases and J by 4 bases, with 11 bases between the two germline ends. The CDR3, as DNA: TGCGCCAGCAGCCCCTCCTCTACCTATGGCTACACCTTC. This encodes CASSPSSTYGYTF.

The chain uses TRBV13 and TRBJ2-1; 9 bases are a match to TRBD1. The V segment lost 5 bases and the J segment 6 bases; nucleotides outside the gene matches: 8. Germline values: CDR1 PRHDT, CDR2 FYEKMQ (reference sequence). CDR3 size: 15 residues. The CDR3: CASSHTGGWGNEQFF. As DNA, the CDR3 is TGTGCCAGCAGCCACACAGGGGGCTGGGGCAATGAGCAGTTCTTC. The whole variable domain, filled in from reference TRBV13 and TRBJ2-1, reads AAGVIQSPRHLIKEKRETATLKCYPIPRHDTVYWYQQGPGQDPQFLISFYEKMQSDKGSIPDRFSAQQFSDYHSELNMSSLELGDSALYFCASSHTGGWGNEQFFGPGTRLTVL.

The chain couples TRBV5-1 to TRBJ2-2; a possible D gene is TRBD2 (6 bases). This CDR3 has 15 residues. Trimming removed 0 bases from V and 3 bases from J, with 9 bases in between. In germline, CDR1 is SGHRS, CDR2 YFSETQ. The CDR3 DNA is TGCGCCAGCAGCTTGGCGGGGGTTCACACCGGGGAGCTGTTTTTT. It yields the protein CASSLAGVHTGELFF.

This clone has more than one count but fewer than ten. The rearrangement uses TRBV6-2 or TRBV6-3 and TRBJ2-5; perhaps TRBD2 as D (6 bases). V gave up 2 bases and J gave up 3 bases, with 10 bases separating them. The length of the CDR3 is 14 residues. The V gene's germline CDR1 is MNHEY and CDR2 SVGEGT. CDR3 sequence reads: CASSYGSSEETQYF. The CDR3 coding sequence is TGTGCCAGCAGTTACGGGTCTAGCGAAGAGACCCAGTACTTC.

V usage is TRBV7-2 and J usage is TRBJ1-3; 9 bases are shared with TRBD1. The CDR3 runs to 16 residues. Germline CDR1 reads SGHTA; CDR2 reads FQGNSA. V gave up 5 bases and J gave up 3 bases; unmatched junction bases: 8. The CDR3 spells CASSPGDRAFGNTIYF. CDR3 nucleotides: TGTGCCAGCAGCCCTGGGGACAGGGCGTTTGGAAACACCATATATTTT.

The chain couples TRBV30 to TRBJ2-5; 7 bases line up with TRBD1. CDR1 is GTSNPN, CDR2 SVGIG, per germline (reference sequence). This CDR3 has 18 amino acids. V lost 1 base and J lost 0; bases outside the gene matches: 14. The CDR3 region is CAWSAGLGTALYQETQYF. The CDR3 bases are TGTGCCTGGAGTGCGGGCTTGGGGACAGCTCTGTACCAAGAGACCCAGTACTTC.

The chain joins TRBV7-6 to TRBJ2-1, with unresolved D. V lost 2 bases, J lost 9 bases, and 20 bases lay in between. Germline CDR1 reads SGHVS; CDR2 reads FNYEAQ. The CDR3 contains 16 residues. CDR3 region: CASSLMTVSIGSEQFF. The CDR3 DNA sequence: TGTGCCAGCAGCTTAATGACTGTCAGCATTGGAAGTGAGCAGTTCTTC.

V usage is TRBV20-1 and J usage is TRBJ2-7; tentatively, D is TRBD2 (6 bases). The CDR3 contains 15 residues. Trimming pared 3 bases from V and 2 bases from J, leaving 17 bases between. Germline CDR1 is DFQATT and CDR2 is SNEGSKA (reference sequence). The CDR3 loop reads CSASGVSGGTYEQYF. CDR3 DNA: TGCAGTGCTAGTGGGGTCTCCGGAGGGACCTACGAGCAGTACTTC.

The CDR3, as DNA: TGTGCCAGCAGCTTAATAACTAGCGGGACCCAAGAGACCCAGTACTTC. Its protein is CASSLITSGTQETQYF. The chain is built from TRBV7-9 and TRBJ2-5; TRBD2 matches 10 bases. Germline CDR1 and CDR2: SEHNR and FQNEAQ (reference sequence). J lost 1 base, V lost 2 bases, and 4 bases had no gene match. The CDR3 is 16 amino acids.

The table lists this clone with a count of one. The chain couples TRBV7-2 to TRBJ2-1, with TRBD2 identical over 8 bases. The ends lost 8 bases at V and 7 bases at J; junction bases unmatched: 16. Germline values: CDR1 SGHTA, CDR2 FQGNSA. The CDR3 sequence is 16 residues long. Here the CDR3 reads CASSPSGTSLWNEQFF. CDR3 nucleotides: TGTGCCAGCTCCCCGAGCGGGACTAGTCTTTGGAATGAGCAGTTCTTC. The whole variable domain, filled in from reference TRBV7-2 and TRBJ2-1, reads GAGVSQSPSNKVTEKGKDVELRCDPISGHTALYWYRQSLGQGLEFLIYFQGNSAPDKSGLPSDRFSAERTGGSVSTLTIQRTQQEDSAVYLCASSPSGTSLWNEQFFGPGTRLTVL.

The chain employs TRBV24-1 and TRBJ1-2, with 8 bases aligning to TRBD1. Germline V gene lookup returns CDR1 KGHDR and CDR2 SFDVKD. V lost 3 bases, J lost 0 bases, and 8 bases stayed unmatched. This CDR3 contains 17 residues. The CDR3: CATSDATGTGSNYGYTF. In nucleotides, the CDR3 is TGTGCCACCAGTGATGCTACCGGGACAGGATCTAACTATGGCTACACCTTC.

V and J are TRBV4-2 and TRBJ2-2; TRBD1 agrees at 8 bases. This CDR3 is built from 15 residues. The V segment lost 0 bases and the J segment 6 bases; nucleotides outside the gene matches: 3. CDR1 and CDR2 (germline): LGHNA, YNFKEQ. The DNA of the CDR3 is TGTGCCAGCAGCCAAGATCCACAGGGGGCCGGGGAGCTGTTTTTT. It yields the protein CASSQDPQGAGELFF.

V and J are TRBV28 and TRBJ1-4, with TRBD1 matching over 8 bases. CDR1 is MDHEN and CDR2 is SYDVKM in the germline V gene. J gave up 6 bases and V 4 bases, and 4 bases lay outside the gene matches. CDR3 length: 14 amino acids. This CDR3 is CASSSQGGHEKLFF. The CDR3, as DNA: TGTGCCAGCAGTTCACAGGGGGGTCATGAAAAACTGTTTTTT.

The chain joins TRBV24-1 to TRBJ2-1; TRBD2 matches 8 bases. Germline-derived CDR1 and CDR2 are KGHDR and SFDVKD. The junction had 15 bases not matched to a gene; V was cut back by 3 bases and J by 9 bases. CDR3 length: 17 residues. CDR3 sequence (DNA): TGTGCCACCAGTGATCCCACTAGCGGTTTAGAGTTTAGTGAGCAGTTCTTC. It is translated as CATSDPTSGLEFSEQFF.

This sequence joins TRBV5-1 and TRBJ2-5; 14 nucleotides match TRBD2. The CDR3 covers 15 residues. Losses at the gene ends were 4 bases for V and 4 bases for J; bases not matched to a gene: 3. Germline loops: CDR1 SGHRS, CDR2 YFSETQ. For the CDR3, the DNA is TGCGCCAGCAGCGTAGGGACTAGCGGGAGAGAGACCCAGTACTTC. It is translated as CASSVGTSGRETQYF.

V and J are TRBV9 and TRBJ2-3, with 8 bases aligning to TRBD2. The CDR3 sequence is 15 residues long. Trimming took 0 bases from V and 2 from J; bases not matched to a gene: 2. Germline lookup yields CDR1 SGDLS and CDR2 YYNGEE. CDR3 region: CASSVAGGITDTQYF. The CDR3 nucleotides read TGTGCCAGCAGCGTAGCGGGGGGGATCACAGATACGCAGTATTTT.

The V call is TRBV11-1, the J call TRBJ2-7; tentatively, D is TRBD2 (5 bases). Trimming pared 4 bases from V and 3 bases from J, leaving 13 bases between. The CDR3 is 14 amino acids. Looked up from germline, CDR1 is SGHAT and CDR2 is FQDESV (reference sequence). The chain's CDR3 is CASSSASSYYEQYF. The CDR3 DNA reads as TGTGCCAGCAGCTCTGCTAGCAGTTACTACGAGCAGTACTTC.

The V and J genes are TRBV6-6 and TRBJ2-5, with TRBD1 identical over 7 bases. Losses at the gene ends were 2 bases for V and 0 bases for J; bases not matched to a gene: 3. CDR1 and CDR2 from the germline V gene are MNHNY and SVGAGI (reference sequence). The CDR3 sequence is 15 residues long. The CDR3 sequence is CASSYTDRDQETQYF. The CDR3 DNA reads TGTGCCAGCAGTTACACCGACAGGGACCAAGAGACCCAGTACTTC.

CDR3 in amino acids: CASSVTLLAGGPDTQYF. The CDR3 DNA sequence: TGTGCCAGCAGCGTTACCCTCCTAGCGGGAGGGCCAGATACGCAGTATTTT. The chain has TRBV9 and TRBJ2-3; 12 nucleotides agree with TRBD2. CDR3 length equals 17 residues. CDR1 is SGDLS, CDR2 YYNGEE, per germline. V was pared by 2 bases and J by 4 bases, with 8 bases of the junction left unmatched.

V usage is TRBV18 and J usage is TRBJ2-7; TRBD2 is a possible D gene (5 bases). Germline-derived CDR1 and CDR2 are KGHSH and LQKENI. V was trimmed by 4 bases and J by 5 bases, leaving 18 bases between them. The CDR3 is 15 amino acids. The DNA for the CDR3 is TGTGCCAGCTCACAACCGTGGACTCCCTCAAACGAGCAGTACTTC. This translates into CASSQPWTPSNEQYF.

The chain combines TRBV30 with TRBJ1-2; TRBD1 is a possible D gene (6 bases). Trimming took 3 bases from V and 2 from J, leaving 7 bases between them. Germline V CDR1 and CDR2: GTSNPN, SVGIG (reference sequence). The CDR3 loop spans 12 amino acids. The chain's CDR3 is CAWSGTNYGYTF. CDR3 nucleotides: TGTGCCTGGAGCGGGACAAACTATGGCTACACCTTC.

The rearrangement joins TRBV12-3 or TRBV12-4 to TRBJ1-6; tentative D call: TRBD1 (6 bases). CDR3 size: 13 residues. Trimming removed 10 bases from V and 10 bases from J, with 17 bases in between. CDR3 nucleotides: TGTGCCACCTCCGCAGGGGATAGGTCACCCCTCCACTTT. Residues: CATSAGDRSPLHF.